This TCR beta chain is drawn from a study of blood T cell repertoires in COVID-19. The wider study: Samples taken during acute and convalescent COVID-19 were collected in the United States, Italy and Spain.

Profiling relied on immunoSEQ multiplex PCR, and the TCRdb table lists in-frame clones only, not all of them. The table includes more than 250,000 clones, 92% detected once. The CDR3 runs 15 residues. CDR1 and CDR2 from the germline V gene are SGDLS and YYNGEE. Losses at the gene ends were 3 bases for V and 3 bases for J; bases not matched to a gene: 3. Cohorts were determined from participant-reported clinical history. The clonotype comes from a young woman who had recovered from COVID-19. The rearrangement links TRBV9 to TRBJ2-2; 9 bases agree with TRBD2. The sequenced sample consisted of PBMCs or T cells enriched from blood (not recorded which). Written as DNA, the CDR3 is TGTGCCAGCAGCGGCGCGGGAGGGTACACCGGGGAGCTGTTTTTT. It specifies CASSGAGGYTGELFF.